This TCR beta chain came from a study of blood T cell repertoires in COVID-19. The assay was immunoSEQ multiplex PCR, and TCRdb's table has in-frame clones only and misses some. This sample has about 320,000 clones, with more than 75% found just once. With V trimmed by 5 bases and J by 5 bases, 5 bases remained unmatched. Germline CDR1 GTSNPN, CDR2 SVGIG (reference sequence). There are 12 residues in the CDR3. Recovered status in Cohort 3 required two negative PCRs, clearance, or symptom resolution. Sequencing used PBMCs or T cells enriched from blood (not recorded which). The chain has TRBV30 and TRBJ2-5; 7 positions match TRBD2. This receptor was identified in a woman between 18 and 30 years old who had recovered from COVID-19. Written as DNA, the CDR3 is TGTGCCTGGCGGGGGGTAAGGGAGACCCAGTACTTC. Protein sequence: CAWRGVRETQYF.